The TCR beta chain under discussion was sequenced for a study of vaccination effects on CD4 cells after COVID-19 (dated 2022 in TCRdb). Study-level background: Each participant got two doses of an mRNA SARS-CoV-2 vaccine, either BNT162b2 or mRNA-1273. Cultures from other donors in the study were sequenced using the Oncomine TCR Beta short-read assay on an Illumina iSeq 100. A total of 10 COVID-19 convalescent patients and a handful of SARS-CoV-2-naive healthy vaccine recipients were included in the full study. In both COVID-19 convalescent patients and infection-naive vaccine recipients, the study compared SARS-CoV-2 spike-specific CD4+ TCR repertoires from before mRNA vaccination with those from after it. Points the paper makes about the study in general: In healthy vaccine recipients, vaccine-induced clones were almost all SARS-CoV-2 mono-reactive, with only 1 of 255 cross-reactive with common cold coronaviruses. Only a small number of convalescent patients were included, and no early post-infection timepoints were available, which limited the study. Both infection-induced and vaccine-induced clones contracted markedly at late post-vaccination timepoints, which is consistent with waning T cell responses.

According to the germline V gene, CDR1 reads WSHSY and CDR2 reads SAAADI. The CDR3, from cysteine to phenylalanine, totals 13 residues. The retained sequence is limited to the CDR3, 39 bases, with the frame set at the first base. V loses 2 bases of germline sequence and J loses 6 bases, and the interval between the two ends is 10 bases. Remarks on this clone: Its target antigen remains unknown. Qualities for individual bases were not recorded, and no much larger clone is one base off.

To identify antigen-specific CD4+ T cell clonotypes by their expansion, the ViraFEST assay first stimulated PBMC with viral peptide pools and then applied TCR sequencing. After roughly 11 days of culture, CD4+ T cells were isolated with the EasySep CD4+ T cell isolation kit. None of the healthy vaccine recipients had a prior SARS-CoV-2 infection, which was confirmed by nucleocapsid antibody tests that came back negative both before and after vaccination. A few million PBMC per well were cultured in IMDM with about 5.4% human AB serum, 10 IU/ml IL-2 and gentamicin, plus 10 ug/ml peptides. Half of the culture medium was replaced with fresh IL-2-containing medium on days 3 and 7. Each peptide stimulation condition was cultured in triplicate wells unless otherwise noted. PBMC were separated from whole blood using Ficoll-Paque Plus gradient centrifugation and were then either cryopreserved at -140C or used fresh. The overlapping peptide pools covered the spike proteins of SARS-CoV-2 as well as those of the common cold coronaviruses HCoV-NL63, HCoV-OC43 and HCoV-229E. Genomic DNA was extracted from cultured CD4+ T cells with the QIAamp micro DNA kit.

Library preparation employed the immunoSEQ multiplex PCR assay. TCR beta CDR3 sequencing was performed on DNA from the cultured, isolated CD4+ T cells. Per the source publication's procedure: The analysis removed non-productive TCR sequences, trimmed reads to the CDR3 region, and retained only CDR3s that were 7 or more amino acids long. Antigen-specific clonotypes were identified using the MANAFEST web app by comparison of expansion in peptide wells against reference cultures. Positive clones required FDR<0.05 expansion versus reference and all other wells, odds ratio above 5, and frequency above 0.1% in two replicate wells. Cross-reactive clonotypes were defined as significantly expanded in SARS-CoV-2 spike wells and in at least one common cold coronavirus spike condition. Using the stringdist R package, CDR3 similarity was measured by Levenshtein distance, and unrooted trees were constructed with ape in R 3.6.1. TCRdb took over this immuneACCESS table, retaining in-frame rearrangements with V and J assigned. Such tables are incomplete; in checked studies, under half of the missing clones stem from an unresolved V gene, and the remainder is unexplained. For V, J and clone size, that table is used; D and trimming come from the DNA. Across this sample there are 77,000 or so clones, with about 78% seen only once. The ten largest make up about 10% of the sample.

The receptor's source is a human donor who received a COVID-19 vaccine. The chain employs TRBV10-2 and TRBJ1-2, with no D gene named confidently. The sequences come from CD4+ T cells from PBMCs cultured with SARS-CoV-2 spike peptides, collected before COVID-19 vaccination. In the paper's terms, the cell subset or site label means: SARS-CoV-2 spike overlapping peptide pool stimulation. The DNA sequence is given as TGCGCCAGCAGTGAGGGTTCAGGTCATGGCTACACCTTC. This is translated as CASSEGSGHGYTF.